The 24 T cell receptor beta chains below were found in one sample sequenced in a study of glioma-infiltrating T cells. The iRepertoire nested amplicon-rescue multiplex PCR amplified TCR alpha and beta CDR3s from RNA. TCRdb independently ran MiXCR on the multiplex PCR reads; one entry per CDR3 protein. The sample yields about 380,000 distinct CDR3 sequences, approximately 42% seen once. Sequenced input: glioma tissue, nonneoplastic brain tissue, or PBMCs (not recorded which). The receptors derive from a human donor with low-grade glioma or glioblastoma, undergoing nonglioma brain surgery, or in good health (not recorded which).

This clonotype appeared a few times. The chain couples TRBV7-9 to TRBJ2-5, with 7 nucleotides matching TRBD1. The CDR3 extends over 14 amino acids. V was clipped by 4 bases and J by 5 bases; unmatched bases: 7. Germline V gene sequence: CDR1 SEHNR, CDR2 FQNEAQ (reference sequence). CDR3 in amino acids: CASSSRQGMETQYF. The CDR3 DNA reads as TGTGCCAGCAGCTCCCGACAGGGTATGGAGACCCAGTACTTC.

The chain uses TRBV6-1 and TRBJ2-1; TRBD2 aligns across 8 bases. Losses at the gene ends were 6 bases for V and 4 bases for J; bases not matched to a gene: 11. This CDR3 spans 16 amino acids. Germline CDR1 MNHNS, CDR2 SASEGT. CDR3 loop: CASRNGASGWYNEQFF. The CDR3 DNA reads TGTGCCAGCAGAAACGGGGCTAGCGGGTGGTACAATGAGCAGTTCTTC.

This clonotype has only a few counts. The rearrangement links TRBV5-1 to TRBJ2-3, with 11 bases identical to TRBD2. V was pared by 0 bases and J by 6 bases, with 6 bases of the junction left unmatched. Germline CDR1 reads SGHRS; CDR2 reads YFSETQ. This CDR3 spans 16 amino acids. CDR3 amino acids: CASSLVSGRAFDTQYF. CDR3 DNA: TGCGCCAGCAGCTTGGTTAGCGGGAGGGCCTTCGATACGCAGTATTTT. Drawing the rest from reference TRBV5-1 and TRBJ2-3, the complete variable domain is KAGVTQTPRYLIKTRGQQVTLSCSPISGHRSVSWYQQTPGQGLQFLFEYFSETQRNKGNFPGRFSGRQFSNSRSEMNVSTLELGDSALYLCASSLVSGRAFDTQYFGPGTRLTVL.

The V and J genes are TRBV7-9 and TRBJ2-7; D possibly corresponds to TRBD1 (6 bases). The CDR3 runs 15 residues. Trimming stripped 5 bases from V and 2 bases from J, with 16 bases between. The germline gives CDR1 SEHNR, CDR2 FQNEAQ (reference sequence). CDR3 in amino acids: CASSRHLDRTYEQYF. The CDR3 coding sequence is TGTGCCAGCAGCAGGCACCTGGACAGAACCTACGAGCAGTACTTC.

This rearrangement joins TRBV7-6 to TRBJ1-1; TRBD1 matches 9 bases. The J segment lost 5 bases and the V segment lost 5 bases, leaving 6 bases of the junction unmatched. Germline CDR1 and CDR2: SGHVS and FNYEAQ. The CDR3 sequence is 14 residues long. This chain's CDR3 is CASSKQGAWTEAFF. Here the CDR3 DNA reads TGTGCCAGCAGCAAACAGGGGGCTTGGACTGAAGCTTTCTTT.

The chain links TRBV24-1 to TRBJ1-2; 7 bases line up with TRBD1. CDR3 length equals 14 residues. V trimming: 3 bases; J trimming: 7 bases; junction bases outside the gene matches: 7. The germline gives CDR1 KGHDR, CDR2 SFDVKD. In DNA form, the CDR3 reads TGTGCCACCAGTGATCTCGACAGGGAGTCTGGCTACACCTTC. Encoded protein: CATSDLDRESGYTF.

The J gene is TRBJ1-5, the V gene TRBV29-1; TRBD1 aligns across 7 bases. V dropped 4 bases and J dropped 2; count of bases not matched to a gene: 5. CDR1 SQVTM and CDR2 ANQGSEA come from the germline V gene. The CDR3 sequence is 14 residues long. The CDR3 reads CSVGGGPGNQPQHF. The CDR3 DNA reads as TGCAGCGTTGGAGGGGGCCCTGGCAATCAGCCCCAGCATTTT.

The sample holds a few counts of this clonotype. The J gene is TRBJ1-5, the V gene TRBV28; D is undetermined. CDR1 is MDHEN, CDR2 SYDVKM, per germline. The CDR3 is made up of 19 amino acids. Trimming removed 3 bases from V and 6 bases from J, with 27 bases in between. CDR3 DNA sequence: TGTGCCAGCAGTTTCTCTGGTGGCTTTATGGGCCCGTCCTTTCAGCCCCAGCATTTT. Translation: CASSFSGGFMGPSFQPQHF. Looking up the rest from reference TRBV28 and TRBJ1-5 gives the full variable domain: DVKVTQSSRYLVKRTGEKVFLECVQDMDHENMFWYRQDPGLGLRLIYFSYDVKMKEKGDIPEGYSVSREKKERFSLILESASTNQTSMYLCASSFSGGFMGPSFQPQHFGDGTRLSIL.

This rearrangement joins TRBV6-2 or TRBV6-3 to TRBJ2-1; D ambiguous. The CDR3 has 15 residues. With 6 bases removed from V and 8 bases from J, the gap between germline ends came to 20 bases. The germline V gene has CDR1 MNHEY and CDR2 SVGEGT. DNA for the CDR3: TGTGCCAGCAGCCCCGCCGCGGACCTCTGGGATGAGCAGTTCTTC. It yields the protein CASSPAADLWDEQFF.

The chain employs TRBV3-1 and TRBJ2-7, with 13 nucleotides matching TRBD2. CDR3 length: 14 amino acids. The V segment lost 1 base and the J segment 12 bases; nucleotides outside the gene matches: 6. Germline V gives CDR1 LGHDT, CDR2 YNNKEL (reference sequence). CDR3 bases: TGTGCCAGCAGCCAAGGTGAGGGACTAGCGGGACCGTACTTC. Translating gives CASSQGEGLAGPYF.

This clonotype was picked up many times. V is TRBV25-1 and J is TRBJ1-1, with D unclear. Germline assignment: CDR1 MGHDK and CDR2 SYGVNS. This CDR3 has 11 amino acids. The ends were cut back, 4 bases at V and 5 bases at J, with 5 bases in the middle. The CDR3 sequence is CASSVLTEAFF. In DNA form, the CDR3 reads TGTGCCAGCAGTGTCCTAACTGAAGCTTTCTTT.

This clonotype has a single count. This chain connects TRBV28 to TRBJ2-1; 13 bases line up with TRBD2. Looked up from germline, CDR1 is MDHEN and CDR2 is SYDVKM. J lost 5 bases, V lost 4 bases, and 5 bases had no gene match. The CDR3 is made up of 16 amino acids. The CDR3 nucleotides read TGTGCCAGCAGTTCAAGGACTAGCGGGAGTAACAATGAGCAGTTCTTC. Amino acid sequence: CASSSRTSGSNNEQFF.

This clonotype came up a few times. The chain employs TRBV12-3 or TRBV12-4 and TRBJ1-5; TRBD1 might be the D (6 bases). This CDR3 has 13 residues. V lost 3 bases and J lost 5, with 8 bases in between. CDR3 nucleotides: TGTGCCAGCAGTTTGGGGGCTCATCAGCCCCAGCATTTT. Amino acid sequence: CASSLGAHQPQHF.

This chain uses TRBV28 with TRBJ1-5, with 7 bases that match TRBD1. The CDR3 covers 15 residues. Germline assignment: CDR1 MDHEN and CDR2 SYDVKM. V trimming: 6 bases; J trimming: 5 bases; junction bases outside the gene matches: 10. CDR3 amino acids: CASSSGTALHQPQHF. DNA for the CDR3: TGTGCCAGCAGCTCCGGGACAGCACTCCATCAGCCCCAGCATTTT.

V usage is TRBV19 and J usage is TRBJ2-5, with TRBD1 as a possible D gene (5 bases). V was pared by 5 bases and J by 3 bases, with 13 bases between. The V gene's germline CDR1 is LNHDA and CDR2 SQIVND (reference sequence). This CDR3 contains 14 residues. The DNA of the CDR3 is TGTGCCAGTAGTTTGGGGCGGTCTGAAGAGACCCAGTACTTC. It encodes CASSLGRSEETQYF.

In the case of this clonotype: An end of the junction differs from the germline gene, which may be a read error. The chain employs TRBV28 and TRBJ2-2; TRBD2 might be the D (7 bases). Germline values: CDR1 MDHEN, CDR2 SYDVKM. CDR3 length equals 15 residues. The CDR3 sequence is CASSGGAANTGELVF. The CDR3 DNA sequence: TGTGCCAGCAGTGGGGGGGCGGCGAACACCGGGGAGCTGGTTTTT. The full variable domain, in which reference TRBV28 and TRBJ2-2 provide the parts outside the CDR3, is DVKVTQSSRYLVKRTGEKVFLECVQDMDHENMFWYRQDPGLGLRLIYFSYDVKMKEKGDIPEGYSVSREKKERFSLILESASTNQTSMYLCASSGGAANTGELVFGEGSRLTVL.

This clonotype was seen repeatedly, ten times or more. This sequence joins TRBV6-2 or TRBV6-3 and TRBJ2-2; 7 bases are shared with TRBD2. V shed 0 bases, J shed 3 bases, and the junction held 4 bases outside the gene matches. Germline V gene sequence: CDR1 MNHEY, CDR2 SVGEGT. The CDR3 has 16 residues. The DNA for the CDR3 is TGTGCCAGCAGTTACTCGGCGGGAGTGCACACCGGGGAGCTGTTTTTT. Its translation: CASSYSAGVHTGELFF.

The rearrangement links TRBV4-1 to TRBJ2-5; D tentatively fits TRBD1 or TRBD2 (5 bases each). Trimming cost V 4 bases and J 1 base, with 13 bases left between them. Germline CDR1 MGHRA, CDR2 YSYEKL. The CDR3 contains 15 residues. Written as DNA, the CDR3 is TGCGCCAGCAGCCGACTCCTCGGGGCCCAAGAGACCCAGTACTTC. As protein: CASSRLLGAQETQYF.

A few counts support this clonotype. This sequence joins TRBV20-1 and TRBJ2-2, with D unclear. V lost 7 bases and J 5 bases, leaving 14 bases between the germline ends. The germline gives CDR1 DFQATT, CDR2 SNEGSKA (reference sequence). There are 13 residues in the CDR3. In DNA form, the CDR3 reads TGCAGTGAAGAACCCAAGAGGACCGGGGAGCTGTTTTTT. Translated, it gives CSEEPKRTGELFF.

The chain is built from TRBV6-1 and TRBJ2-5; D ambiguous. V lost 0 bases, J lost 5 bases, and 7 bases lay in between. Germline V gene data show CDR1 as MNHNS and CDR2 as SASEGT. The CDR3 has 13 amino acids. The CDR3 region is CASSEALSETQYF. The CDR3 region has the DNA TGTGCCAGCAGTGAAGCGCTCAGTGAGACCCAGTACTTC.

In regard to this clonotype: One base away lies a much larger clone, so this may be a sequencing read error. The CDR3 does not close with the conserved phenylalanine or tryptophan, likely indicating a read error. The rearrangement uses TRBV28 and TRBJ2-3, with D perhaps matching TRBD2 (6 bases). The germline V gene has CDR1 MDHEN and CDR2 SYDVKM. The CDR3 runs to 11 residues. V was shortened by 4 bases and J by 9 bases, with 8 bases between the two germline ends. CDR3 region: CASSSTRTQYL. DNA for the CDR3: TGTGCCAGCAGTTCGACTAGGACGCAGTATCTT.

This clonotype was observed a handful of times. This sequence joins TRBV6-2 or TRBV6-3 and TRBJ2-2, with 8 bases lining up with TRBD2. This CDR3 comprises 19 residues. The V gene end was trimmed by 5 bases and the J gene end by 1 base; junction bases not matched to a gene: 15. The germline V gene encodes CDR1 MNHEY and CDR2 SVGEGT. The CDR3, as DNA: TGTGCCAGCAGTGACGGAACGGGAGGGCCCGAGAAGAACACCGGGGAGCTGTTTTTT. The encoded protein is CASSDGTGGPEKNTGELFF.

With respect to this clonotype: One end of the junction varies from germline; a read error may be responsible. This chain uses TRBV7-9 with TRBJ1-2; no clear D. CDR3 length: 14 residues. The germline V gene encodes CDR1 SEHNR and CDR2 FQNEAQ (reference sequence). The CDR3 loop is CASSFGDLGYGYNF. CDR3 DNA sequence: TGTGCCAGCAGCTTCGGGGATTTGGGCTATGGCTACAACTTC.

The chain joins TRBV4-1 to TRBJ2-5; TRBD1 might be the D (5 bases). There are 18 residues in the CDR3. Trimming left V 0 bases short and J 1 base short, with 18 bases between. The V gene's germline CDR1 is MGHRA and CDR2 YSYEKL. The CDR3 reads CASSQDWQGSYRQETQYF. The CDR3 bases are TGCGCCAGCAGCCAAGATTGGCAGGGCAGTTATCGCCAAGAGACCCAGTACTTC.